This T cell receptor beta chain was sequenced for a study of T cell responses to AZD1222 COVID-19 vaccine. The repertoire was sequenced with immunoSEQ multiplex PCR; TCRdb's copy has only in-frame clones and lacks some. The sample shows 150,000 to 200,000 clones, roughly 93% of them seen only once. From germline, CDR1 is SQVTM and CDR2 ANQGSEA. Trimming removed 5 bases at V and 4 bases at J, with 14 bases between. This CDR3 has 13 residues. V gene TRBV29-1 combines with J gene TRBJ1-1; D unresolved. The sequence was collected from an adult in good health. The sequencing here drew on peripheral blood, taken on day 0 of AZD1222 vaccination. As DNA, the CDR3 is TGCAGCGTTCAAAACTTGGGAGGCACTGAAGCTTTCTTT. The encoded protein is CSVQNLGGTEAFF.